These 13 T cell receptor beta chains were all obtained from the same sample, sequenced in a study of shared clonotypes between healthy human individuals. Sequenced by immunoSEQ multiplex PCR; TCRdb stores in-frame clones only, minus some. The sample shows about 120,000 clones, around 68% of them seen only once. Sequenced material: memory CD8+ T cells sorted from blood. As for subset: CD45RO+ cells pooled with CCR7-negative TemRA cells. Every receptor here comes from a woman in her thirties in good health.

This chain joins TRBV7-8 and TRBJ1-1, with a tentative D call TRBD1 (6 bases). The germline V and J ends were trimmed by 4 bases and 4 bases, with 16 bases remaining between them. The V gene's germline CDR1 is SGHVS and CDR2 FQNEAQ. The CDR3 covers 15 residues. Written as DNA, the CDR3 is TGTGCCAGCAGCTCGAACAGGGTAGGATCCACTGAAGCTTTCTTT. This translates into CASSSNRVGSTEAFF.

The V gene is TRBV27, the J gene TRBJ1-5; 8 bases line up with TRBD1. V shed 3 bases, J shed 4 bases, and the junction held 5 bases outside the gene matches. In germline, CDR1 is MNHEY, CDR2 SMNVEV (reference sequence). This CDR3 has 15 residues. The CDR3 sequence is CASSFGQGLNQPQHF. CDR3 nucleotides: TGTGCCAGCAGTTTCGGACAGGGTTTGAATCAGCCCCAGCATTTT.

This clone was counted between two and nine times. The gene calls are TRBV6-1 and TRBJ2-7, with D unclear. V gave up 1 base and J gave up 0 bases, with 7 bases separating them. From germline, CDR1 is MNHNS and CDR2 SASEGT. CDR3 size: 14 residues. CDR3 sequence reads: CASSEVGTSYEQYF. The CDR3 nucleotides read TGTGCCAGCAGTGAAGTAGGCACCTCCTACGAGCAGTACTTC.

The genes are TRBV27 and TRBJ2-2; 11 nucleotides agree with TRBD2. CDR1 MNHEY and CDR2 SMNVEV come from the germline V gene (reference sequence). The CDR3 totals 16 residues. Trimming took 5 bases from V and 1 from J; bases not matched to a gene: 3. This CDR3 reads CASSTGLAVNTGELFF. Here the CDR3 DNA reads TGTGCCAGCAGTACGGGACTAGCGGTGAACACCGGGGAGCTGTTTTTT.

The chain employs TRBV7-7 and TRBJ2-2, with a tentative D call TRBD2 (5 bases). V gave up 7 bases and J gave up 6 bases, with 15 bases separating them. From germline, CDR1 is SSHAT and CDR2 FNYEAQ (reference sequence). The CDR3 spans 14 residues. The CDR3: CASTLSVGAGELFF. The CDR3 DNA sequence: TGTGCCAGCACCCTATCGGTCGGGGCCGGGGAGCTGTTTTTT.

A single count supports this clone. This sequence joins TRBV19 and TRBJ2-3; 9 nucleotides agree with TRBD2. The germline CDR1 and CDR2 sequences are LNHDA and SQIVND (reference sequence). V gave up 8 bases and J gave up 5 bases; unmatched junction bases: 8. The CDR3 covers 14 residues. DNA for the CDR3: TGTGCCAGTTCCGGGGGACTAGCTATAGATACGCAGTATTTT. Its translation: CASSGGLAIDTQYF.

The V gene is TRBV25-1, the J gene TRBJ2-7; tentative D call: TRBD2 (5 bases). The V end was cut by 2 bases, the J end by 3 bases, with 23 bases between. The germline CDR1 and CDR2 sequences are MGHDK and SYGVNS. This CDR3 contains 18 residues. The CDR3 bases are TGTGCCAGCAGTGAAAATGTCAAGGAGGCGGGCAGAGGCTACGAGCAGTACTTC. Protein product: CASSENVKEAGRGYEQYF.

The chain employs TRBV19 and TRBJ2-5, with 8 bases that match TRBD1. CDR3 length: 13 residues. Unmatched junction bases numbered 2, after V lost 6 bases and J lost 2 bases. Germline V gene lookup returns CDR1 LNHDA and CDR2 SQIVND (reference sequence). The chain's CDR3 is CASSQGAQETQYF. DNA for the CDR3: TGTGCCAGTAGCCAGGGGGCTCAAGAGACCCAGTACTTC.

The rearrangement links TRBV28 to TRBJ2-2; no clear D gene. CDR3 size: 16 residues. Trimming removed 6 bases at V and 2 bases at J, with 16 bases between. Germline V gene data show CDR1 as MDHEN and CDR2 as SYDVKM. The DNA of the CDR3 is TGTGCCAGCAGACCTCAAACTGACGGAAACACCGGGGAGCTGTTTTTT. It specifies CASRPQTDGNTGELFF.

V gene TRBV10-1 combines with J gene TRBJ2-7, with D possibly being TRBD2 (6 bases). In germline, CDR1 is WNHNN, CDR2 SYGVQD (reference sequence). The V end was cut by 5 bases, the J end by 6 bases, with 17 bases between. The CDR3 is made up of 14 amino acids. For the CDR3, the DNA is TGCGCCAGCAGTTACTCGGGACTTGCAGGCGAGCAGTACTTC. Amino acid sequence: CASSYSGLAGEQYF.

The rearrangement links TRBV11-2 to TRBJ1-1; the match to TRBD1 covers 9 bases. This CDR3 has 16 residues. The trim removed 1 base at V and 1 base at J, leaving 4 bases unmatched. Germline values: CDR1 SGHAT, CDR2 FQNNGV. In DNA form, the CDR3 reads TGTGCCAGCAGCTTAGCCAGGGGACAGGGGAACACTGAAGCTTTCTTT. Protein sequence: CASSLARGQGNTEAFF. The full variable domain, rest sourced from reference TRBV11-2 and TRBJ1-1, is EAGVAQSPRYKIIEKRQSVAFWCNPISGHATLYWYQQILGQGPKLLIQFQNNGVVDDSQLPKDRFSAERLKGVDSTLKIQPAKLEDSAVYLCASSLARGQGNTEAFFGQGTRLTVV.

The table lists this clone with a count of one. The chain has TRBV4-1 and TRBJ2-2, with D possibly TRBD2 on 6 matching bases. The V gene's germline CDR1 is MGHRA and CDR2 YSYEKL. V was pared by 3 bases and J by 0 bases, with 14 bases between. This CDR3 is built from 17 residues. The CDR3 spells CASSQQIGGANTGELFF. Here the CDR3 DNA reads TGCGCCAGCAGCCAGCAGATTGGCGGGGCGAACACCGGGGAGCTGTTTTTT.

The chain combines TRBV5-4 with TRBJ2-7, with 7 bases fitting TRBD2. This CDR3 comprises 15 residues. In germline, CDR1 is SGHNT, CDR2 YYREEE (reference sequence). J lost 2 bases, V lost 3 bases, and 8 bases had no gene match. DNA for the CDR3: TGTGCCAGCAGCTCTCAAGCGGGAACTCCCTACGAGCAGTACTTC. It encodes CASSSQAGTPYEQYF.